The rows below give T cell receptor beta chains drawn from one sample of a study of T cells in Graves' hyperthyroidism and ophthalmopathy. Using its own MiXCR run on the multiplex PCR reads, TCRdb lists one record per CDR3 protein. The sample has a few hundred thousand distinct CDR3 sequences; roughly 15% are singletons. Sequencing input: blood. These receptors originate from a woman aged 40 to 50 with Graves' ophthalmopathy. CDR3s include the opening cysteine and the closing phenylalanine or tryptophan. A D gene is named only where the DNA matches it firmly. Part of the rows lack a size; the others show once, few, many or a class for expanded clones.

abundance	j_gene	v_gene	d_gene	CDR3aa	CDR3nt
few	TRBJ2-2	TRBV5-1	-	CASSLGFGNTGELFF	TGCGCCAGCAGCTTGGGTTTTGGGAACACCGGGGAGCTGTTTTTT
few	TRBJ2-1	TRBV19	-	CASSKAGFGEQFF	TGTGCCAGTAGTAAGGCAGGATTTGGGGAGCAGTTCTTC
many	TRBJ2-7	TRBV12-5	-	CASGLGDGSYEQYF	TGTGCTAGTGGTTTGGGTGACGGGTCCTACGAGCAGTACTTC
many	TRBJ2-3	TRBV20-1	-	CSAGGPTDTQYF	TGCAGTGCTGGCGGCCCCACAGATACGCAGTATTTT
many	TRBJ1-3	TRBV12-3/TRBV12-4	-	CASSPAEPGHTIYF	TGTGCCAGCAGCCCGGCAGAGCCGGGACACACCATATATTTT
many	TRBJ2-1	TRBV19	TRBD1	CASSVGQRNEQFF	TGTGCCAGCTCCGTGGGACAGAGAAATGAGCAGTTCTTC
many	TRBJ1-5	TRBV19	-	CASSIAVRQPQHF	TGTGCCAGTAGTATAGCGGTCCGTCAGCCCCAGCATTTT
-	TRBJ1-2	TRBV20-1	-	CSAREWANYGYTF	TGCAGTGCTAGAGAGTGGGCGAACTATGGCTACACCTTC
few	TRBJ2-1	TRBV10-3	TRBD1	CAISDRTGMDNEQFF	TGTGCCATCAGTGATCGGACAGGGATGGACAATGAGCAGTTCTTC
many	TRBJ2-3	TRBV7-2	TRBD2	CASSPMRGVDTQYF	TGTGCCAGCAGCCCCATGCGGGGGGTAGATACGCAGTATTTT
few	TRBJ1-4	TRBV29-1	-	CSVVEVGEKLFF	TGCAGCGTTGTAGAGGTCGGCGAAAAACTGTTTTTT
many	TRBJ1-2	TRBV28	-	CASSPQEGYTF	TGTGCCAGCAGTCCCCAGGAGGGCTACACCTTC
many	TRBJ2-7	TRBV20-1	-	CSARDSSGSSYEQYF	TGCAGTGCTAGAGATTCGTCAGGGAGCTCCTACGAGCAGTACTTC
few	TRBJ2-3	TRBV6-6	TRBD2	CASSYGTSADTQYF	TGTGCCAGCAGTTACGGGACTAGTGCAGATACGCAGTATTTT
many	TRBJ2-5	TRBV7-2	TRBD2	CASSPGGALETQYF	TGTGCCAGCAGCCCCGGGGGGGCCTTGGAGACCCAGTACTTC
many	TRBJ2-1	TRBV27	TRBD1	CASTGTGTYNEQFF	TGTGCCAGCACCGGGACAGGGACCTACAATGAGCAGTTCTTC
many	TRBJ2-1	TRBV5-1	TRBD1	CASSTTIGDRGSYNEQFF	TGCGCCAGCAGCACAACAATCGGAGACAGGGGGTCCTACAATGAGCAGTTCTTC
few	TRBJ2-7	TRBV10-1	TRBD2	CASSEGGVAYEQYF	TGCGCCAGCAGTGAGGGGGGGGTAGCCTACGAGCAGTACTTC